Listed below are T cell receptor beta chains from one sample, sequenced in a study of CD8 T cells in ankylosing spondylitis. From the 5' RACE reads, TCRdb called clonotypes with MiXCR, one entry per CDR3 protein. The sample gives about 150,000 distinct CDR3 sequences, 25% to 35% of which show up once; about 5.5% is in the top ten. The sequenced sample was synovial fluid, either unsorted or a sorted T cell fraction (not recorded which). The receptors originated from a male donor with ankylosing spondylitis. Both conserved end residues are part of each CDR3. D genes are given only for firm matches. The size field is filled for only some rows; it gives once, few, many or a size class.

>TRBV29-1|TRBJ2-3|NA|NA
TGCAGCGTTACATGGGCCCTTTCCACAGATACGCAGTATTTT
CSVTWALSTDTQYF
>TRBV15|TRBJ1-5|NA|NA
TGTGCCACCTCCCGTGGGTTCGGGACGAACAATCAGCCCCAGCATTTT
CATSRGFGTNNQPQHF
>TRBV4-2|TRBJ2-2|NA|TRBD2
TGTGCCAGCAGCCAAGGACTAGCGGGAGGACAAACCGGGGAGCTGTTTTTT
CASSQGLAGGQTGELFF
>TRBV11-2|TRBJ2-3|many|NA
TGTGCCAGCAGCTTAGGTGGGGGGTTTAGCACAGATACGCAGTATTTT
CASSLGGGFSTDTQYF
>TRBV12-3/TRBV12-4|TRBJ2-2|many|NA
TGTGCCAGCAGTTTTTCGGGACTTAACACCGGGGAGCTGTTTTTT
CASSFSGLNTGELFF
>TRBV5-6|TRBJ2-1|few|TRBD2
TGTGCCAGCAGCTCGACTAGCGGGACATACAATGAGCAGTTCTTC
CASSSTSGTYNEQFF
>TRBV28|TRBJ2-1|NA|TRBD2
TGTGCCAGCAGTTTACAACTAGCGGGAGCGGGCACCTACAATGAGCAGTTCTTC
CASSLQLAGAGTYNEQFF
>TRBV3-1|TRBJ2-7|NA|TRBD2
TGTGCCAGCAGCCCCCAAGGACTAGCGTCCTACGAGCAGTACTTC
CASSPQGLASYEQYF
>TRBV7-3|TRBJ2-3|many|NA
TGTGCCAGCAGCAGAGGCGGTGATACGCAGTATTTT
CASSRGGDTQYF
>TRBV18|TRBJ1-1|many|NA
TGTGCCAGCTCACAGGGTAGTGGCACTGAAGCTTTCTTT
CASSQGSGTEAFF
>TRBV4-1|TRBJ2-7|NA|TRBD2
TGCGCCAGCAGCCGCAACGGACTAGCGGGAGACGAGCAGTACTTC
CASSRNGLAGDEQYF
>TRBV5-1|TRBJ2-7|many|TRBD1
TGCGCCAGCAGCCGTCGACAGGGGGCCTACGAGCAGTACTTC
CASSRRQGAYEQYF
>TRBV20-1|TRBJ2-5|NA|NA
TGCAGTGCTAGAGATACTAGCAAGGAGACCCAGTACTTC
CSARDTSKETQYF
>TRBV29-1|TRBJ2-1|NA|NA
TGCAGCGTTGATTCGGGGAGTCTGCCGTTCTTC
CSVDSGSLPFF
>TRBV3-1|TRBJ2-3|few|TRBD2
TGTGCCAGCAGCCTCGTACGACTAGCGGGGGGGCTTGCAGATACGCAGTATTTT
CASSLVRLAGGLADTQYF
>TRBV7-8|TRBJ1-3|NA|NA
TGTGCCAGCAGCGTAAGAGGGTCCGGAAACACCATATATTTT
CASSVRGSGNTIYF
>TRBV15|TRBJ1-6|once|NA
TGTGCCACCAGCAGAGATAGACCGACAGACAATTCACCCCTCCACTTT
CATSRDRPTDNSPLHF
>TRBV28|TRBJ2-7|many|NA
TGTGCCAGCAGTTTTGGGGGAACCCGATCCTACGAGCAGTACTTC
CASSFGGTRSYEQYF
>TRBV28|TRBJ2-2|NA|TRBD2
TGTGCCAGCAGTCCGGGACTAGCGGGACCGAACACCGGGGAGCTGTTTTTT
CASSPGLAGPNTGELFF
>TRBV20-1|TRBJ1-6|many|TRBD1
TGCAGTGCCCCTAACAGGGGAAGCAATTCACCCCTCCACTTT
CSAPNRGSNSPLHF
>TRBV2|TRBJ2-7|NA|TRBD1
TGTGCCAGTGGGGGACAGGGTGGGAGCGAGCAGTACTTC
CASGGQGGSEQYF
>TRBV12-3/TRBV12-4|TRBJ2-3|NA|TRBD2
TGTGCCAGCAGTTTAGCGATAGCGGGGGCCTTAGATACGCAGTATTTT
CASSLAIAGALDTQYF
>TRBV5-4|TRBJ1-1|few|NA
TGTGCCAGCAGCTTGGAGAGGGGACGCACTGAAGCTTTCTTT
CASSLERGRTEAFF
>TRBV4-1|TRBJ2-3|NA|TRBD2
TGCGCCAGCAGCCAAGCGGCAGCGGGGGGTTCAGATACGCAGTATTTT
CASSQAAAGGSDTQYF
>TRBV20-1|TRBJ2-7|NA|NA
TGCAGTGCTCCCCGGCTCGACGGGGGTTTTTACGAGCAGTACTTC
CSAPRLDGGFYEQYF
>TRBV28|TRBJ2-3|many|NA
TGTGCCAGCAGTTCCCCCGCCAGGACCCTCACAGATACGCAGTATTTT
CASSSPARTLTDTQYF
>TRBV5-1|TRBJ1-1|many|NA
TGCGCCAGCAGTCAGACAGGTATGAACACTGAAGCTTTCTTT
CASSQTGMNTEAFF
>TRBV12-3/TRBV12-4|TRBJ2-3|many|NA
TGTGCCAGCAGCTTAACCGGGACAGATACGCAGTATTTT
CASSLTGTDTQYF
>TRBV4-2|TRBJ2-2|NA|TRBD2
TGTGCCAGCAGCCAAGGCCTAGCGGTGAACACCGGGGAGCTGTTTTTT
CASSQGLAVNTGELFF
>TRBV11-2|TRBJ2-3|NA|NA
TGTGCCAGCAGCTTAGTCCTCGGCGGGAAGGGGGGTACAGATACGCAGTATTTT
CASSLVLGGKGGTDTQYF
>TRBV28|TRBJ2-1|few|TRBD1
TGTGCCAGCAGGGGGACCGGGACAGTGGACGTTGAGCAGTTCTTC
CASRGTGTVDVEQFF
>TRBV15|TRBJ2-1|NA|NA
TGTGCCACCAGCAATTCAGAGGGGGGCCGCTCCTACAATGAGCAGTTCTTC
CATSNSEGGRSYNEQFF
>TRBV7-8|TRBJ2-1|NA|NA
TGTGCCAGCAGCTTAAGAGGCGGGATGGGGGGCAATGAGCAGTTCTTC
CASSLRGGMGGNEQFF
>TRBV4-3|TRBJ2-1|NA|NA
TGCGCCAGCAGCCAAGGAGCCGGTACTAGCAAAATCAATGAGCAGTTCTTC
CASSQGAGTSKINEQFF
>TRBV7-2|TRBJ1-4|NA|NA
TGTGCCAGCAGCCAAGGGACCACCGCAACTAATGAAAAACTGTTTTTT
CASSQGTTATNEKLFF
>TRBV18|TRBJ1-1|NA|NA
TGTGCCAGCTCACCGATCGGGGGCACCAACACTGAAGCTTTCTTT
CASSPIGGTNTEAFF
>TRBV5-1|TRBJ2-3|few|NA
TGCGCCAGCAGCTTGGAGGCCAGATATACAGATACGCAGTATTTT
CASSLEARYTDTQYF
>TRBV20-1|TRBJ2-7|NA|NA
TGCAGTGCTAGAAGGTTCGCAGGGGCCTACGAGCAGTACTTC
CSARRFAGAYEQYF
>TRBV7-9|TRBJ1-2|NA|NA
TGTGCCAGCAGCCCCGAGGCAGACTATGGCTACACCTTC
CASSPEADYGYTF
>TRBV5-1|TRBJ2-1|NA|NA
TGCGCCAGCAGCCCGGCCTTTGAGCTAAAGGGGAATGAGCAGTTCTTC
CASSPAFELKGNEQFF
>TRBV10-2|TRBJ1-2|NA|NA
TGCGCCGGTGCGCCTGGGAGAATCTATGGCTACACCTTC
CAGAPGRIYGYTF
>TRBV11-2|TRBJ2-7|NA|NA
TGTGCCAGCAGCTTTTTGTCCAGGGTGGGCGAGCAGTACTTC
CASSFLSRVGEQYF
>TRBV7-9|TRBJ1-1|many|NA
TGTGCCAGCTCCCGAGGTGCGGAATCGAAAGCTTTCTTT
CASSRGAESKAFF
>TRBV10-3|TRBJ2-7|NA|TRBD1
TGTGCCATCCAACCCAAGGGGACAGCGATGTACTTC
CAIQPKGTAMYF
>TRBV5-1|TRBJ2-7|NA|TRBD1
TGCGCCAGCAGCTTGGGGGGGACAGGGGGCGGAGAGCAGTACTTC
CASSLGGTGGGEQYF
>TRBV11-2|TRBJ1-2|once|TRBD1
TGTGCCAGCAGCAGTCCCGGGACAGGGGGCGGCTATGGCTACACCTTC
CASSSPGTGGGYGYTF
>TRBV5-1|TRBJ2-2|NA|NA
TGCGCCAGCAAGACAGTTACGAACACCGGGGAGCTGTTTTTT
CASKTVTNTGELFF
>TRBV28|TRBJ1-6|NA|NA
TGTGCCAGCAGCTTTGGAGGTTATAATTCACCCCTCCACTTT
CASSFGGYNSPLHF
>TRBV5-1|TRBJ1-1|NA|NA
TGCGCCAGCAGCATGACAGGTGCAGATGAAGCTTTCTTT
CASSMTGADEAFF
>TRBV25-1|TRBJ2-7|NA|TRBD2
TGTGCCAGCAGTGCCGGCGGGAGGGTGATACCCTACGAGCAGTACTTC
CASSAGGRVIPYEQYF
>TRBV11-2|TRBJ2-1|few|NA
TGTGCCAGCAGTTTGGACTATACGAATGAGCAGTTCTTC
CASSLDYTNEQFF
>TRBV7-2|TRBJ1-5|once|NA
TGTGCCAGCAGCTCCGGCCCCTCCCCGGGGAGCAATCAGCCCCAGCATTTT
CASSSGPSPGSNQPQHF
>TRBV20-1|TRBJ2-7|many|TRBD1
TGCAGTGCTAGGGAAGTAACGGGACAGAGCTACGAGCAGTACTTC
CSAREVTGQSYEQYF
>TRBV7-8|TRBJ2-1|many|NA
TGTGCCAGCAGTCTCAGGGCTGCGGGCTCCAATGAGCAGTTCTTC
CASSLRAAGSNEQFF
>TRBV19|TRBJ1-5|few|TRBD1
TGTGCCAGTACCCCCGACAGGGGTAATCAGCCCCAGCATTTT
CASTPDRGNQPQHF